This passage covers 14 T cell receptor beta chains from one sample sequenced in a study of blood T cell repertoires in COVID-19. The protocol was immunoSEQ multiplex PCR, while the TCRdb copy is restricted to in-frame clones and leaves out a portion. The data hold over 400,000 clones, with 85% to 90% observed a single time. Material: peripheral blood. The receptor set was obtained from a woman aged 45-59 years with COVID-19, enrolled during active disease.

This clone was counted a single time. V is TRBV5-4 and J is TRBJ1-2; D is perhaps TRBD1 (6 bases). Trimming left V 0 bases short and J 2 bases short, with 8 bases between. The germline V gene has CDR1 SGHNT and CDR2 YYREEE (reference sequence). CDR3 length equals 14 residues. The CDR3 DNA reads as TGTGCCAGCAGCTTGGACAGGGCCAACTATGGCTACACCTTC. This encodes CASSLDRANYGYTF.

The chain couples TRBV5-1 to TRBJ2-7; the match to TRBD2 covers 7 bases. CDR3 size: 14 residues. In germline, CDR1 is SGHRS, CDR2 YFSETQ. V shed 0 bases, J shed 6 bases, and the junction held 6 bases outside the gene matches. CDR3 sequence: CASSLELAMGEQYF. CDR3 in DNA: TGCGCCAGCAGCTTGGAACTAGCGATGGGCGAGCAGTACTTC.

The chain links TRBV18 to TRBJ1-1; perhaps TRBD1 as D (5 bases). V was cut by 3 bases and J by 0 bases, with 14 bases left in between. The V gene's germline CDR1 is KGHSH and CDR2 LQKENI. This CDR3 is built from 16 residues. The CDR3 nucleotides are TGTGCCAGCTCACCCCTCGGGGGGGATTTGAACACTGAAGCTTTCTTT. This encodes CASSPLGGDLNTEAFF.

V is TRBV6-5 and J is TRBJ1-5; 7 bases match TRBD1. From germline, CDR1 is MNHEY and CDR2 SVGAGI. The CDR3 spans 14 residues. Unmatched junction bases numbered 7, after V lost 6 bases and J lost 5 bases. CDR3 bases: TGTGCCAGCAGCCACGACAGGGCAGATCAGCCCCAGCATTTT. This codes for CASSHDRADQPQHF.

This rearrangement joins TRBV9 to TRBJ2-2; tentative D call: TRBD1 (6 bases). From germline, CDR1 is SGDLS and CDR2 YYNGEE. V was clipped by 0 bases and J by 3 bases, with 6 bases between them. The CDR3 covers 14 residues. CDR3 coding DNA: TGTGCCAGCAGCGTAGGGGGGCACACCGGGGAGCTGTTTTTT. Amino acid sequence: CASSVGGHTGELFF.

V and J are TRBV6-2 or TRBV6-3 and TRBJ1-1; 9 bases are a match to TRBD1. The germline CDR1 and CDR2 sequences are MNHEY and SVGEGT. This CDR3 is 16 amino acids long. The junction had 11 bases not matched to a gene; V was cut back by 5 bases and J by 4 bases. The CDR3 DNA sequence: TGTGCCAGCAGTCCCATTCCCGGGACAGGGAGCACTGAAGCTTTCTTT. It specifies CASSPIPGTGSTEAFF.

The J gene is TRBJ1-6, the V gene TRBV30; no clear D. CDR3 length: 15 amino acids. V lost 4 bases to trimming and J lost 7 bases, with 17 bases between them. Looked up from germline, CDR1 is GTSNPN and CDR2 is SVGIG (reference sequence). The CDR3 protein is CAWISEQKSNSPLHF. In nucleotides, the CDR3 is TGTGCCTGGATCTCGGAACAGAAGTCAAATTCACCCCTCCACTTT.

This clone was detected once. CDR3 sequence (DNA): TGCAGTGCTAGTTTTAGCGTAACAGATACGCAGTATTTT. It is translated as CSASFSVTDTQYF. V and J are TRBV20-1 and TRBJ2-3; perhaps TRBD2 as D (5 bases). Trimming shortened V by 3 bases and J by 3 bases, and 10 bases separated the two germline ends. The CDR3 is 13 residues long. Germline V gives CDR1 DFQATT, CDR2 SNEGSKA (reference sequence).

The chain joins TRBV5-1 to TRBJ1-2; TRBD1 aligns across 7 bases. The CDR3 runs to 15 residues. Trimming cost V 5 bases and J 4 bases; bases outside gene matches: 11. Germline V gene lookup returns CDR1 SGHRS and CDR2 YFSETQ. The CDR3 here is CASRPYRGRGYGYTF. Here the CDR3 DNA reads TGCGCCAGCAGGCCCTACAGGGGAAGGGGCTATGGCTACACCTTC.

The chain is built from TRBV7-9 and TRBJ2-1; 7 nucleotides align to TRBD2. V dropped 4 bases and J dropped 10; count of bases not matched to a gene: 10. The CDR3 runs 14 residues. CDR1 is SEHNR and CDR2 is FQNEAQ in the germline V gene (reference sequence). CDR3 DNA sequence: TGTGCCAGCAGCTCCTTGGGGGGGTTTTGGGAGCAGTTCTTC. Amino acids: CASSSLGGFWEQFF.

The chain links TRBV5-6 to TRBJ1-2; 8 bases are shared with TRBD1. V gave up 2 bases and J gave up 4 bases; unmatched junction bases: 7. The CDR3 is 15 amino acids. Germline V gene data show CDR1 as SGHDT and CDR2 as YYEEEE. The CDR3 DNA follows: TGTGCCAGCAGCTTCGCGAGACAGGGGTTCTATGGCTACACCTTC. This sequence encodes CASSFARQGFYGYTF.

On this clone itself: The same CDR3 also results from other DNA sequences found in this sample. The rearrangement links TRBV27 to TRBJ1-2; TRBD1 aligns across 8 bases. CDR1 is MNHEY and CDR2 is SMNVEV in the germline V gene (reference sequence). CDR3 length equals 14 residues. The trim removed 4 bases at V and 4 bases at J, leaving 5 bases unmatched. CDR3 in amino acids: CASSSTGGGYGYTF. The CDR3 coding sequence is TGTGCCAGCAGTTCCACAGGGGGGGGCTATGGCTACACCTTC.

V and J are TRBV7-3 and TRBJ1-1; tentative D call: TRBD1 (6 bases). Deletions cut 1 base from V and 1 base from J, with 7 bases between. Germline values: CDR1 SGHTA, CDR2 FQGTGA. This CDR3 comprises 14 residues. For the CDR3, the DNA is TGTGCCAGCAGCTTAATAGGGGGGAACACTGAAGCTTTCTTT. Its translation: CASSLIGGNTEAFF.

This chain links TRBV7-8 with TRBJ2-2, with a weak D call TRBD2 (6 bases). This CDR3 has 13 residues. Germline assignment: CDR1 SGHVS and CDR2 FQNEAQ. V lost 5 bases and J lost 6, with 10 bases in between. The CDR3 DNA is TGTGCCAGCAGCCTTCGACTAGCCGGGGAGCTGTTTTTT. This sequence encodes CASSLRLAGELFF.